The rows below give T cell receptor beta chains drawn from one sample of a study of molecular identifiers for immune sequencing clone quantification. MiXCR was run by TCRdb on the PCR reads, yielding one entry per CDR3 protein. The data contain 300,000 to 400,000 distinct CDR3 sequences, roughly a quarter of them singletons. Sequencing was done on a sample of naive CD8+ T cells from blood, with Jurkat cell RNA spiked in. The receptors were sampled from a human donor in good health. Some libraries in this study had Jurkat cell RNA spiked in. The CDR3 runs from the conserved cysteine through the conserved F or W. Fields, in order: V gene, D gene, J gene, clone size, CDR3 DNA, CDR3 protein. A D gene is named only where the DNA matches it firmly. Not every row has a clone size; where given, it reads once, few, many or a size class.

>TRBV7-8|.|TRBJ2-1|many
TGTGCCAGCAGCGAGGACGGTAGCTCCTACAATGAGCAGTTCTTC
CASSEDGSSYNEQFF
>TRBV28|TRBD1|TRBJ2-7|few
TGTGCCAGCAGTTTCTATGGAGTTGGGCAGGGGGTCCCTGGTGAGCAGTACTTC
CASSFYGVGQGVPGEQYF
>TRBV28|.|TRBJ1-5|few
TGTGCCAGCAGTTTCATGGCTAACAATCAGCCCCAGCATTTT
CASSFMANNQPQHF
>TRBV6-1|TRBD1|TRBJ1-1|few
TGTGCCAGCGGTCCATCTCCGGGACAGGTGGTTCCCCCTGAAGCTTTCTTT
CASGPSPGQVVPPEAFF
>TRBV7-2|.|TRBJ1-2|.
TGTGCCAGCAGCCCCAGGGGCGCTAACTATGGCTACACCTTC
CASSPRGANYGYTF
>TRBV5-4|TRBD1|TRBJ1-1|many
TGTGCCAGCAGCATCGCCGGGACAGGAATCACTGAAGCTTTCTTT
CASSIAGTGITEAFF
>TRBV12-3/TRBV12-4|TRBD2|TRBJ2-7|many
TGTGCCAGCAGTTTACGGAGCGGGGGGTACTACTACGAGCAGTACTTC
CASSLRSGGYYYEQYF
>TRBV4-1|.|TRBJ2-5|.
TGCGCCAGCAGCCGCCGGCCCGGGACCGACCGACAAGAGACCCGGTACTTC
CASSRRPGTDRQETRYF
>TRBV21-1|.|TRBJ1-4|.
TGTGCCAGCAGGTGTGAGGACAGGGGGCCGGATGAAAAACTGGTTTTT
CASRCEDRGPDEKLVF
>TRBV13|.|TRBJ1-1|many
TGTGCCAGCAGCTTAGAAACGGGTAACACTGAAGCTTTCTTT
CASSLETGNTEAFF
>TRBV13|.|TRBJ2-5|.
TGTGCCAGCAGCGGCATCCCCGAGACGGAGACCCAGTACTTC
CASSGIPETETQYF
>TRBV15|TRBD1|TRBJ2-1|many
TGTGCCACCAGCATACGGGACAGGGGTTACAATGAGCAGTTCTTC
CATSIRDRGYNEQFF
>TRBV29-1|.|TRBJ1-1|many
TGCAGCGTTGTCAGAATGAACACTGAAGCTTTCTTT
CSVVRMNTEAFF
>TRBV10-1|.|TRBJ2-1|few
TGCGCCAGCAGTGAGTTCCTAGCCAGTGAGCAGTTCTTC
CASSEFLASEQFF
>TRBV15|TRBD1|TRBJ2-1|.
TGTGCCACCAGCAGAGGGACAGGGGAAGGGTACAATGAGCAGTTCTTC
CATSRGTGEGYNEQFF
>TRBV30|.|TRBJ2-3|many
TGTGCCTGGAGTGTACACCCTAACACGCAGTATTTT
CAWSVHPNTQYF
>TRBV28|.|TRBJ1-1|few
TGTGCCAGCAGTTTCAAACGGATGAACACTGAAGCTTTCTTT
CASSFKRMNTEAFF
>TRBV7-2|TRBD2|TRBJ2-5|few
TGTGCCAGCAGCTTAGTGTCCCGCGGGGGGAAGTACCAAGAGACCCAGTACTTC
CASSLVSRGGKYQETQYF
>TRBV28|TRBD2|TRBJ2-7|few
TGTGCCAGCAGCCCTATTGCGGGAGGGCCTAGGTACGAGCAGTACTTC
CASSPIAGGPRYEQYF
>TRBV12-3/TRBV12-4|.|TRBJ2-7|many
TGTGCCAGCAGTTCCGGGCTCTCCTACGAGCAGTACTTC
CASSSGLSYEQYF
>TRBV30|.|TRBJ1-1|.
TGTGCCTGGAGTGTGTTCCCGAACACTGGAGCTTTCTTT
CAWSVFPNTGAFF
>TRBV27|TRBD2|TRBJ2-1|.
TGTGCCAGCAGTTTATTGAGCGGGGGGCTGAATGAGCAGTTCTTC
CASSLLSGGLNEQFF
>TRBV5-6|TRBD2|TRBJ2-7|few
TGTGCCAGCAGCTTGTATGGGGGAAAAGCGGGGGGCACCTACGAGCAGTACTTC
CASSLYGGKAGGTYEQYF
>TRBV7-3|.|TRBJ2-1|few
TGTGCCAGCAGCCCCCCAACGGGGATGGGTGAGCAGTTCTTC
CASSPPTGMGEQFF
>TRBV7-9|TRBD2|TRBJ2-5|many
TGTGCCAGCAGCACGACTAGCGGTTACGAAGAGACCCAGTACTTC
CASSTTSGYEETQYF
>TRBV29-1|.|TRBJ2-1|many
TGCAGCGTTGAAGGGCGAGTAAGAGACAATGAGCAGTTCTTC
CSVEGRVRDNEQFF
>TRBV6-1|.|TRBJ1-5|.
TGTGCCAGCAGTGAAGCGTTCCCCCCCCCGGGGGCCTTGCCCCAGCATTTT
CASSEAFPPPGALPQHF
>TRBV2|.|TRBJ2-7|many
TGTGCCAGCGGCGGAGGCTACGAGCAGTACTTC
CASGGGYEQYF
>TRBV19|.|TRBJ1-5|many
TGTGCCAGTGGGGGGGGATTCACCCAGCCCCAGCATTTT
CASGGGFTQPQHF
>TRBV12-3/TRBV12-4|TRBD1|TRBJ1-4|few
TGTGCCAGCAGTCTCCGACTCGGACAGGGGGTTGAAAAACTGTTTTTT
CASSLRLGQGVEKLFF
>TRBV7-9|.|TRBJ1-1|many
TGTGCCAGCAGCTTCCTGGCGGGGGGTACTGAAGCTTTCTTT
CASSFLAGGTEAFF
>TRBV30|.|TRBJ2-3|few
TGTGCCTGGAGTGTACAGAGCTTGACAGATACGCAGTATTTT
CAWSVQSLTDTQYF
>TRBV4-1|TRBD1|TRBJ2-5|.
TGCGCCAGCAGCCACGCTCATACAGGGGGCGCTGATTTTCTAGAGACCCAGTACTTC
CASSHAHTGGADFLETQYF
>TRBV20-1|TRBD1|TRBJ2-5|few
TGCAGTGCTAGAGATCGATTGAAGGGGGCGAAGACCCAGTACTTC
CSARDRLKGAKTQYF
>TRBV20-1|.|TRBJ2-1|few
TGCAGTGCTAGTCCCTCAAACTCCTACAATGAGCAGTTCTTC
CSASPSNSYNEQFF